The present T cell receptor beta chain was sequenced within a study of CD4+ T cells in melanoma. V shed 0 bases and J 2 bases; nucleotides not matched to a gene: 6. Germline V gives CDR1 SGHRS, CDR2 YFSETQ. There are 16 residues in the CDR3. Here immunoSEQ multiplex PCR was the method, and the copy in TCRdb shows in-frame clones only, minus some. The table lists 11,000 or so clones, around 69% of them singletons, with about 9.2% in the top ten. The genes are TRBV5-1 and TRBJ2-3; 7 bases agree with TRBD2. The sequenced sample was cells from a culture (not recorded whether cultured in vitro). This TCR was recovered from a human donor with melanoma. The CDR3 sequence is CASSLVWGGNTDTQYF. CDR3 bases: TGCGCCAGCAGCTTGGTCTGGGGGGGTAACACAGATACGCAGTATTTT.